This T cell receptor (beta chain) was found in a study of T cell changes during pregnancy in multiple sclerosis. The V gene end was trimmed by 6 bases and the J gene end by 4 bases; junction bases not matched to a gene: 4. CDR1 and CDR2 (germline): SGHTA, FQGNSA. The CDR3 loop spans 14 amino acids. Method: immunoSEQ multiplex PCR; TCRdb's copy keeps in-frame clones and lacks some. This table holds about 100,000 clones, about nine tenths found once. V usage is TRBV7-2 and J usage is TRBJ2-3; 10 bases map to TRBD2. The material was peripheral blood, obtained in the third trimester of pregnancy. This sequence was found in a female donor in good health, enrolled as a control in a pregnancy study. CDR3: CASRPGTSADTQYF. CDR3 nucleotide sequence: TGTGCCAGCAGGCCCGGGACTAGCGCAGATACGCAGTATTTT.